This is a list of T cell receptor beta chains from one sample in a study of identifying expanded T cells in peripheral blood. Data came from immunoSEQ multiplex PCR; TCRdb stores just in-frame clones and leaves some out. The profile shows about 98,000 clones, 88% of them singletons. The sequenced sample consisted of blood. These receptors were obtained from a person aged 18-69 years in good health. The CDR3 runs from the conserved cysteine through the conserved F or W. D genes are given only for firm matches. Expanded clones get a size class; other rows say once, few or many, or leave the size out.

>once|TRBV7-3|TRBJ2-7|.
CASSLYGGEQYF
TGTGCCAGCAGCTTATACGGGGGCGAGCAGTACTTC
>.|TRBV6-6|TRBJ1-3|.
CASSYDGYTIYF
TGTGCCAGCAGTTACGATGGGTACACCATATATTTT
>.|TRBV14|TRBJ2-5|.
CASSQSLTGLETQYF
TGTGCCAGCAGCCAATCCTTAACAGGGTTGGAGACCCAGTACTTC
>.|TRBV11-2|TRBJ1-2|.
CASSFSRGTYGYTF
TGTGCCAGCAGCTTTTCTAGGGGGACCTATGGCTACACCTTC
>.|TRBV6-6|TRBJ2-2|.
CASSYRVQTGELFF
TGTGCCAGCAGTTACAGGGTTCAGACCGGGGAGCTGTTTTTT
>.|TRBV27|TRBJ2-2|.
CASSFASTNTGELFF
TGTGCCAGCAGTTTCGCCTCAACGAACACCGGGGAGCTGTTTTTT
>.|TRBV7-9|TRBJ2-3|TRBD2
CASRQTSGYTDTQYF
TGTGCCAGCAGGCAGACTAGCGGGTACACAGATACGCAGTATTTT
>.|TRBV2|TRBJ2-7|TRBD1
CASEGDRGLYEQYF
TGTGCCAGCGAGGGGGACAGGGGCCTATACGAGCAGTACTTC
>.|TRBV2|TRBJ1-1|.
CASSVGGPGTEAFF
TGTGCCAGCAGTGTAGGGGGGCCGGGGACTGAAGCTTTCTTT
>.|TRBV19|TRBJ1-1|.
CASSIRKDTEAFF
TGTGCCAGTAGTATTCGGAAAGACACTGAAGCTTTCTTT
>.|TRBV18|TRBJ2-1|TRBD2
CASSPSASGPYNEQFF
TGTGCCAGCTCGCCTTCCGCTAGCGGGCCCTACAATGAGCAGTTCTTC
>.|TRBV13|TRBJ2-3|.
CASSLYGDTQYF
TGTGCCAGCAGCTTATACGGAGATACGCAGTATTTT
>.|TRBV20-1|TRBJ1-4|.
CSARYNEKLFF
TGCAGTGCTAGATATAATGAAAAACTGTTTTTT
>.|TRBV10-1|TRBJ2-3|.
CASRGDRSADTQYF
TGCGCCAGCCGGGGGGACAGATCGGCAGATACGCAGTATTTT
>.|TRBV7-6|TRBJ2-5|TRBD1
CASSLAQGVQETQYF
TGTGCCAGCAGCTTAGCGCAGGGGGTCCAAGAGACCCAGTACTTC
>once|TRBV4-2|TRBJ2-1|TRBD1
CASSQGGQGLVNEQFF
TGTGCCAGCAGCCAAGGCGGACAGGGGCTTGTCAATGAGCAGTTCTTC
>.|TRBV9|TRBJ2-6|.
CASSPSGRRTSGANVLTF
TGTGCCAGCAGCCCCTCGGGCAGGCGAACCTCTGGGGCCAACGTCCTGACTTTC
>.|TRBV6-1|TRBJ2-3|.
CASSEAWSTDTQYF
TGTGCCAGCAGTGAGGCTTGGAGCACAGATACGCAGTATTTT
>.|TRBV6-5|TRBJ2-7|.
CASSQYQGSYEQYF
TGTGCCAGCAGTCAATACCAGGGCTCCTACGAGCAGTACTTC
>.|TRBV9|TRBJ2-5|TRBD2
CASSAAGGGAEETQYF
TGTGCCAGCAGCGCGGCCGGCGGGGGGGCGGAGGAGACCCAGTACTTC
>once|TRBV28|TRBJ1-4|.
CASRESTGPTNEKLFF
TGTGCCAGCAGAGAGTCGACGGGACCAACTAATGAAAAACTGTTTTTT
>.|TRBV19|TRBJ1-5|TRBD1
CASGTGVGQPQHF
TGTGCCAGCGGGACAGGGGTGGGTCAGCCCCAGCATTTT
>once|TRBV7-3|TRBJ2-1|.
CASSLPRLSSPYNEQFF
TGTGCCAGCAGCTTACCGCGGCTTTCCAGTCCCTACAATGAGCAGTTCTTC
>.|TRBV5-1|TRBJ1-3|.
CASSPDLSSGNTIYF
TGCGCCAGCAGCCCGGACTTATCCTCTGGAAACACCATATATTTT
>once|TRBV2|TRBJ2-3|TRBD2
CASSAGTSGRGPDTQYF
TGTGCCAGCAGTGCAGGGACTAGCGGGAGGGGTCCAGATACGCAGTATTTT
>.|TRBV7-8|TRBJ2-7|.
CASSFAGTTYEQYF
TGTGCCAGCAGCTTCGCGGGAACCACCTACGAGCAGTACTTC
>.|TRBV4-3|TRBJ1-2|.
CASSQGTLYGYTF
TGCGCCAGCAGCCAAGGGACACTCTATGGCTACACCTTC
>.|TRBV19|TRBJ2-5|.
CASSIRPGHLQETQYF
TGTGCCAGTAGTATTCGGCCGGGACACCTACAAGAGACCCAGTACTTC
>.|TRBV5-6|TRBJ2-6|.
CASSLVGSGANVLTF
TGTGCCAGCAGCTTGGTAGGTTCTGGGGCCAACGTCCTGACTTTC
>few|TRBV28|TRBJ2-4|.
CASSAGGIANIQYF
TGTGCCAGCAGTGCAGGGGGGATAGCGAACATTCAGTACTTC
>.|TRBV9|TRBJ1-6|TRBD1
CASSATGTGYNSPLHF
TGTGCCAGCAGCGCAACCGGGACAGGGTATAATTCACCCCTCCACTTT
>once|TRBV7-3|TRBJ1-1|.
CASSFQGNTEAFF
TGTGCCAGCAGCTTCCAGGGGAACACTGAAGCTTTCTTT
>few|TRBV7-9|TRBJ1-2|TRBD1
CASSPQGGNGYTF
TGTGCCAGCAGCCCACAGGGGGGGAATGGCTACACCTTC